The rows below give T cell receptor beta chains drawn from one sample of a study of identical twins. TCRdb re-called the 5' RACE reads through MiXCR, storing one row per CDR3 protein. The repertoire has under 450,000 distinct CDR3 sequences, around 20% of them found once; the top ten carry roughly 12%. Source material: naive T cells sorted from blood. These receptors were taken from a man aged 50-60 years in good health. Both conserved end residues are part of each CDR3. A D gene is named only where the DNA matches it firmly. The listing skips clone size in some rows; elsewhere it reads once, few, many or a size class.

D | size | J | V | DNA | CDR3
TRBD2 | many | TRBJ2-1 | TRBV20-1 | TGCAGTGCTAGTTCACCCCTAGCGGACCTCTACAATGAGCAGTTCTTC | CSASSPLADLYNEQFF
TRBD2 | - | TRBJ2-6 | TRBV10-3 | TGTGCCACCGGGACTAGCGGGAGCTCTGGGGCCAACGTCCTGACTTTC | CATGTSGSSGANVLTF
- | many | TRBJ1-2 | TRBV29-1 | TGCAGCGTTGAAGGTGACGGCAACCGTCTGAGCTACACCTTC | CSVEGDGNRLSYTF
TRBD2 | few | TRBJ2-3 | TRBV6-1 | TGTGCCAGCAGTGTAGTTCGGGAGGTAGATACGCAGTATTTT | CASSVVREVDTQYF
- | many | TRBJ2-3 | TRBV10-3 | TGTGCCACCCGACTGGCAGGAGGGTCCGCAGATACGCAGTATTTT | CATRLAGGSADTQYF
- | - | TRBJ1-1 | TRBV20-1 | TGCAGCCCCCGGGGGACTGAAGCTTTCTTT | CSPRGTEAFF
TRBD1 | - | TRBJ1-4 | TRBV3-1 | TGTGCCAGCAGCCATCCGGGACAGGCTAATGAAAAACTGTTTTTT | CASSHPGQANEKLFF
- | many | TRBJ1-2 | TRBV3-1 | TGTGCCAGCAGCCAAGATTCCCCCAGGGACGGCTACACCTTC | CASSQDSPRDGYTF
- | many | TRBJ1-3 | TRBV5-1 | TGCGCCAGCAGCCCTAGCGGCAGAAGCTCTGGAAACACCATATATTTT | CASSPSGRSSGNTIYF
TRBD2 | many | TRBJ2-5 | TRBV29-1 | TGCAGCGTGGGGACTAGCGGGAGGATCATAAAGACCCAGTACTTC | CSVGTSGRIIKTQYF
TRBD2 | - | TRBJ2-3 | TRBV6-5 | TGTGCCAGCAGTTACTCAGCAGCGGGGCCTAGCACAGATACGCAGTATTTT | CASSYSAAGPSTDTQYF
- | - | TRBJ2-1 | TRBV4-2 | TGTGCCAGCAGCGATAGTGGGGGGGCCCATGAGCAGTTCTTC | CASSDSGGAHEQFF
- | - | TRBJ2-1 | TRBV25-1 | TGTGCCAGCAGTGAATATCTAGTAAGGACTGGCAATGAGCAGTTCTTC | CASSEYLVRTGNEQFF
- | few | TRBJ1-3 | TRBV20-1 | TGCAGTGCTTCGTCCATCCAAAGGGCGCCTCGAAACACCATATATTTT | CSASSIQRAPRNTIYF
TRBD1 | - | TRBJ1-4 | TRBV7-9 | TGTGCCAGCAGAGGACAGGGTGATGAAAAACTGTTTTTT | CASRGQGDEKLFF
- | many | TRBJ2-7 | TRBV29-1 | TGCAGCGTTGAACAGCAGACTTCTGACGAGCAGTACTTC | CSVEQQTSDEQYF
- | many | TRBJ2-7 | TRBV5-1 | TGCGCCAGCAGCTTGGAGGAGGGCGAGCAGTACTTC | CASSLEEGEQYF
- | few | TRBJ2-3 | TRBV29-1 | TGCAGCGTTGAAGATCCTGCCAGGACTAGCACAGATACGCAGTATTTT | CSVEDPARTSTDTQYF
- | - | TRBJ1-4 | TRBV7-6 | TGTGCCAGCAGCACCCACCCGGGCCTCCGGGATGAAAAACTGTTTTTT | CASSTHPGLRDEKLFF
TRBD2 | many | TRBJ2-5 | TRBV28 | TGTGCCAGCAGTCCTGTAGCGGGGGCCCTACAGGAGACCCAGTACTTC | CASSPVAGALQETQYF
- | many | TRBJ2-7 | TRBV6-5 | TGTGCCAGCAGTTCCGCAAGGAACTATTTCTACGAGCAGTACTTC | CASSSARNYFYEQYF
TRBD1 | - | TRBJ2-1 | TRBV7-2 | TGTGCCAGCAGCCCTACCGGGACAGCCCGCCCCAAGCAGTTCTTC | CASSPTGTARPKQFF
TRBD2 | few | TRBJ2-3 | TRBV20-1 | TGCAGTGCTAAACTAGCGGGAGTAGCAGATACGCAGTATTTT | CSAKLAGVADTQYF
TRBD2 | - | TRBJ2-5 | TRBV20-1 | TGCAGTGGCGGGAGTTCAGGGACCCAGTACTTC | CSGGSSGTQYF
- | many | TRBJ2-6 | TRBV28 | TGTGCCAGCAGTCACAGGCAAGGGGGCTCTGGGGCCAACGTCCTGACTTTC | CASSHRQGGSGANVLTF
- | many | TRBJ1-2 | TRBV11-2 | TGTGCCAGCAGCTTAGATCCGGAAGGTGGCTACACCTTC | CASSLDPEGGYTF
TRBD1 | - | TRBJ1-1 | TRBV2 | TGTGCCAGCAGGGGACAGATGGGGAACACTGAAGCTTTCTTT | CASRGQMGNTEAFF
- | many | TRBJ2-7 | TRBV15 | TGTGCCACCAGCAGTTCTGGGCTAGGGTATTACTTC | CATSSSGLGYYF
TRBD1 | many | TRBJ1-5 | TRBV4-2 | TGTGCCAGCAGGGAAGGACAGGGGGTAAATCAGCCCCAGCATTTT | CASREGQGVNQPQHF
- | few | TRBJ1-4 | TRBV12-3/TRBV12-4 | TGTGCCAGCAGTTTAGGAGCCGGAGGTGCAACTAATGAAAAACTGTTTTTT | CASSLGAGGATNEKLFF
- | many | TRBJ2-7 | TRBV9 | TGTGCCAGCAGCGCACCTAAATCTGTGGGTCAAGTCTTC | CASSAPKSVGQVF
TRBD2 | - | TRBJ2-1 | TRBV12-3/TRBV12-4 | TGTGCCAGCAGTTTATGGACTAGCGGTACCAATGAGCAGTTCTTC | CASSLWTSGTNEQFF
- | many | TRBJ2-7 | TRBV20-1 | TGCAGTGGTGGCAGAGTTTACGAGCAGTACTTC | CSGGRVYEQYF
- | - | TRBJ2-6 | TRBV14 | TGTGCCAGCAGCCAAGTCGTGTACTCCGGGGCCAACGTCCTGACTTTC | CASSQVVYSGANVLTF
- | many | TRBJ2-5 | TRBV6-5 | TGTGCCAGCAGTTCCCGGACCTCCGGGCCTGAGACCCAGTACTTC | CASSSRTSGPETQYF
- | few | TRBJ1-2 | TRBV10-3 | TGTGCCATCAGAGATTCAGGGGTTTCGCAGGGCTACACCTTC | CAIRDSGVSQGYTF
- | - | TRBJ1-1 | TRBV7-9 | TGTGCCAGCAGCTTAGAAGGTCGGACTGAAGCTTTCTTT | CASSLEGRTEAFF
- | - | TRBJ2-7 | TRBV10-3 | TGTGCCATCAGTGAGCAAGGAGGCCGATATGGGGAGCAGTACTTC | CAISEQGGRYGEQYF
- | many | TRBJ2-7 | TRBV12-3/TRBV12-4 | TGTGCCAGCAGCAGGAGGGGGCTTGCCTACGAGCAGTACTTC | CASSRRGLAYEQYF
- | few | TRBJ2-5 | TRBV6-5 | TGTGCCAGCAGTTACTCGAACGGAGTCAAGGAGACCCAGTACTTC | CASSYSNGVKETQYF
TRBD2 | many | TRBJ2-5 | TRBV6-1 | TGTGCCAGCGGAGCGGCGGGGGGAGAAGAGACCCAGTACTTC | CASGAAGGEETQYF
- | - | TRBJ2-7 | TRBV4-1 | TGCGCCAGCAGCCGGCATGGCGAGCAGTACTTC | CASSRHGEQYF
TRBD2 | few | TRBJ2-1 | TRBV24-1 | TGTGCCACCAACGGGGGGGGCGGTTACAATGAGCAGTTCTTC | CATNGGGGYNEQFF
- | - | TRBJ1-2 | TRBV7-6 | TGTGCCAGCAGCTCAAACATGTGGGCCCACTATGGCTACACCTTC | CASSSNMWAHYGYTF
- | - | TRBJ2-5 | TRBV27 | TGTGCCAGCAGTTTTGTTGCAGGGAGCCAAGAGACCCAGTACTTC | CASSFVAGSQETQYF
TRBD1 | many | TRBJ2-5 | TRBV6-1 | TGTGCCAGCAGGTGGACAGGGGGAGTAGAGACCCAGTACTTC | CASRWTGGVETQYF
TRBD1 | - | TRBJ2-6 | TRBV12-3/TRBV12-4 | TGTGCCAGCAGTTTATGGACAGGGGCCGGGGCCAACGTCCTGACTTTC | CASSLWTGAGANVLTF
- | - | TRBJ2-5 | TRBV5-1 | TGCGCCAGCAGCTTGGCGATCGAAAGCGGGACCCAGTACTTC | CASSLAIESGTQYF
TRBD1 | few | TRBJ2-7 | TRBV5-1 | TGCGCCAGCAGCTGGGGGACAGCGTCTTCCTACGAGCAGTACTTC | CASSWGTASSYEQYF
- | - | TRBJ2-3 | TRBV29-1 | TGCAGCTTCACCCGGGTGGATACGCAGTATTTT | CSFTRVDTQYF
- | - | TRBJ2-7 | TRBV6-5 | TGTGCCAGCAGTTACTCGAGACGGGGTAGGTTCAGGGACGAGCAGTACTTC | CASSYSRRGRFRDEQYF
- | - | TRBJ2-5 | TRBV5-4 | TGTGCCAGCAGCTATTCCGCTAGCGTCGAGACCCAGTACTTC | CASSYSASVETQYF
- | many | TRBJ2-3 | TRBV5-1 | TGCGCCAGCAGCTTGGCGACGGGGGGCCGAGGAGATACGCAGTATTTT | CASSLATGGRGDTQYF
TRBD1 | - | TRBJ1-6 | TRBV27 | TGTGCCAGCAGCAACCCAACAGGGGATTCACCCCTCCACTTT | CASSNPTGDSPLHF
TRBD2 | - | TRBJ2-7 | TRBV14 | TGTGCCAGCAGCCAAGATCCGGGACTAGCGGGAGACGAGCAGTACTTC | CASSQDPGLAGDEQYF